Listed here are 26 T cell receptor beta chains from one sample, sequenced in a study of blood T cell repertoires in COVID-19. Profiled with immunoSEQ multiplex PCR; TCRdb holds only in-frame clones, not every one. Here the sample spans 300,000 or so clones, 80% to 95% being singletons. The sample taken for sequencing was PBMCs or T cells enriched from blood (not recorded which). The receptors derive from a woman aged 30 to 39 who had recovered from COVID-19.

The chain recombines TRBV9 with TRBJ2-1; 9 bases fit TRBD1. Germline loops: CDR1 SGDLS, CDR2 YYNGEE. The CDR3 extends over 16 amino acids. V was clipped by 5 bases and J by 5 bases; unmatched bases: 11. CDR3 sequence: CASSARGDRAHNEQFF. CDR3 nucleotide sequence: TGTGCCAGCAGTGCAAGAGGGGACAGGGCGCACAATGAGCAGTTCTTC.

This chain uses TRBV6-5 with TRBJ1-2, with 7 bases fitting TRBD1. CDR1 is MNHEY and CDR2 is SVGAGI in the germline V gene. The V segment lost 8 bases and the J segment 3 bases; nucleotides outside the gene matches: 12. The CDR3 runs to 15 residues. The CDR3 is CASLRLTGQDYGYTF. DNA for the CDR3: TGTGCCAGCCTTAGGTTGACAGGGCAGGACTATGGCTACACCTTC.

The rearrangement uses TRBV7-2 and TRBJ2-3; 9 bases are shared with TRBD2. The CDR3 extends over 16 amino acids. The germline V gene encodes CDR1 SGHTA and CDR2 FQGNSA. V shed 1 base and J 5 bases; nucleotides not matched to a gene: 7. CDR3 DNA sequence: TGTGCCAGCAGCTTAGGTGTAGCGGGAGTAGTAGATACGCAGTATTTT. Protein sequence: CASSLGVAGVVDTQYF. Together with reference TRBV7-2 and TRBJ2-3, the CDR3 gives the full variable domain: GAGVSQSPSNKVTEKGKDVELRCDPISGHTALYWYRQSLGQGLEFLIYFQGNSAPDKSGLPSDRFSAERTGGSVSTLTIQRTQQEDSAVYLCASSLGVAGVVDTQYFGPGTRLTVL.

The genes are TRBV27 and TRBJ2-5, with D possibly TRBD2 on 5 matching bases. The CDR3 covers 12 residues. V lost 5 bases to trimming and J lost 5 bases, with 9 bases between them. Germline CDR1 and CDR2: MNHEY and SMNVEV (reference sequence). As DNA, the CDR3 is TGTGCCAGCAGTCCAACGGGGGAGACCCAGTACTTC. Its protein product is CASSPTGETQYF.

The chain couples TRBV12-3 or TRBV12-4 to TRBJ2-1; D is unresolved. The CDR3 runs 11 residues. V was clipped by 6 bases and J by 8 bases, with 8 bases between them. Here the CDR3 DNA reads TGTGCCAGCAGGTTTATTGATGAGCAGTTCTTC. This sequence encodes CASRFIDEQFF.

V gene TRBV28 combines with J gene TRBJ1-1, with D perhaps matching TRBD1 (5 bases). Germline V gene data show CDR1 as MDHEN and CDR2 as SYDVKM. V shed 2 bases and J shed 8 bases, with 18 bases lying between them. The CDR3 length is 15 residues. The CDR3 is CASSLTQAGGTEAFF. CDR3 coding DNA: TGTGCCAGCAGTTTAACCCAGGCGGGGGGTACGGAAGCTTTCTTT.

The chain uses TRBV28 and TRBJ1-6; D is undetermined. The germline V gene has CDR1 MDHEN and CDR2 SYDVKM. The CDR3 length is 12 residues. The V end was cut by 4 bases, the J end by 10 bases, with 8 bases between. In DNA, the CDR3 is TGTGCCAGCAGTTGGCAGCGGTCACCCCTCCACTTT. Translating it yields CASSWQRSPLHF. The full variable domain, its missing parts supplied by reference TRBV28 and TRBJ1-6, is DVKVTQSSRYLVKRTGEKVFLECVQDMDHENMFWYRQDPGLGLRLIYFSYDVKMKEKGDIPEGYSVSREKKERFSLILESASTNQTSMYLCASSWQRSPLHFGNGTRLTVT.

J is TRBJ1-1 and V is TRBV3-1 (or the pseudogene TRBV3-2), with TRBD1 as a possible D gene (5 bases). Germline CDR1 and CDR2: LGHDT and YNNKEL (reference sequence). Trimming left V 6 bases short and J 4 bases short, with 9 bases between. The CDR3 runs to 12 residues. The DNA for the CDR3 is TGTGCCAGCAGGATTGGGGCCACTGAAGCTTTCTTT. Translating gives CASRIGATEAFF.

The chain employs TRBV7-3 and TRBJ2-3, with D maybe TRBD1 (6 bases). Looked up from germline, CDR1 is SGHTA and CDR2 is FQGTGA. Between the trimmed V and J ends, which lost 5 bases and 2 bases, there was a span of 14 bases. This CDR3 spans 15 amino acids. The CDR3 nucleotides read TGTGCCAGCAGCCTGACAGGCGGCAACACAGATACGCAGTATTTT. As protein: CASSLTGGNTDTQYF.

Only a few counts were recorded for this clone. This rearrangement joins TRBV11-2 to TRBJ2-7; perhaps TRBD2 as D (5 bases). This CDR3 comprises 15 residues. V lost 5 bases and J 3 bases, leaving 17 bases between the germline ends. In germline, CDR1 is SGHAT, CDR2 FQNNGV. The CDR3 reads CASSPPGGYNYEQYF. DNA for the CDR3: TGTGCCAGCAGCCCCCCCGGCGGGTACAACTACGAGCAGTACTTC.

This chain uses TRBV4-3 with TRBJ2-3; 9 bases map to TRBD2. With 1 base clipped from V and 2 bases from J, the junction kept 10 bases outside the gene matches. CDR1 is LGHNA and CDR2 is YSLEER in the germline V gene. This CDR3 is built from 18 residues. The CDR3 sequence is CASSQGPAGGPVTDTQYF. DNA for the CDR3: TGCGCCAGCAGCCAAGGCCCTGCGGGAGGGCCGGTCACAGATACGCAGTATTTT.

The chain has TRBV11-2 and TRBJ2-7, with a possible D match to TRBD1 (6 bases). This CDR3 is built from 13 residues. V gave up 2 bases and J gave up 5 bases, with 10 bases separating them. Germline V gives CDR1 SGHAT, CDR2 FQNNGV. The CDR3 here is CASSLIGQNEQYF. The CDR3 DNA sequence: TGTGCCAGCAGCTTAATAGGACAGAACGAGCAGTACTTC.

This rearrangement joins TRBV11-2 to TRBJ2-2, with 7 bases aligning to TRBD1. CDR1 and CDR2 from the germline V gene are SGHAT and FQNNGV. This CDR3 has 14 residues. Germline trimming cut 7 bases from V and 7 bases from J; bases unmatched to any gene: 9. This CDR3 reads CASTQQGWGGELFF. The CDR3 DNA is TGTGCCAGCACCCAACAGGGGTGGGGCGGGGAGCTGTTTTTT. The variable domain in full, completed from reference TRBV11-2 and TRBJ2-2, reads EAGVAQSPRYKIIEKRQSVAFWCNPISGHATLYWYQQILGQGPKLLIQFQNNGVVDDSQLPKDRFSAERLKGVDSTLKIQPAKLEDSAVYLCASTQQGWGGELFFGEGSRLTVL.

CDR3 in DNA: TGTGCCAGCAGCCCCCAAAGAACTAGCGGGAGTTACGAGCAGTACTTC. It encodes CASSPQRTSGSYEQYF. This chain connects TRBV7-6 to TRBJ2-7, with 11 bases matching TRBD2. Trimming removed 5 bases from V and 4 bases from J; junction bases left unmatched: 10. Per the germline V gene, CDR1 is SGHVS and CDR2 is FNYEAQ. The CDR3 extends over 16 amino acids.

The J gene is TRBJ2-2, the V gene TRBV25-1; weak D call: TRBD1 (6 bases). Trimming stripped 4 bases from V and 6 bases from J, with 15 bases between. Germline V CDR1 and CDR2: MGHDK, SYGVNS. The CDR3 spans 15 residues. The CDR3 loop reads CASSVRAQGSGELFF. CDR3 sequence (DNA): TGTGCCAGCAGTGTTAGGGCCCAGGGGTCCGGGGAGCTGTTTTTT.

The rearrangement links TRBV20-1 to TRBJ2-3; 15 bases are shared with TRBD2. The CDR3 loop spans 18 amino acids. Unmatched junction bases numbered 7, after V lost 3 bases and J lost 0 bases. Germline CDR1 and CDR2: DFQATT and SNEGSKA (reference sequence). The CDR3, as DNA: TGCAGTGCTAGTCCCGGACTAGCGGGAGGGCCAAGCACAGATACGCAGTATTTT. It yields the protein CSASPGLAGGPSTDTQYF.

J is TRBJ1-3 and V is TRBV7-6; 7 bases line up with TRBD1. Germline trimming cut 5 bases from V and 3 bases from J; bases unmatched to any gene: 13. Germline assignment: CDR1 SGHVS and CDR2 FNYEAQ. The CDR3 is 17 residues long. DNA for the CDR3: TGTGCCAGCAGCCGAACCGGGACAGCGGGCGGTGGAAACACCATATATTTT. Translating gives CASSRTGTAGGGNTIYF. Full variable domain (missing parts from reference TRBV7-6 and TRBJ1-3): GAGVSQSPRYKVTKRGQDVALRCDPISGHVSLYWYRQALGQGPEFLTYFNYEAQQDKSGLPNDRFSAERPEGSISTLTIQRTEQRDSAMYRCASSRTGTAGGGNTIYFGEGSWLTVV.

The rearrangement links TRBV6-5 to TRBJ1-2, with TRBD1 as a possible D gene (6 bases). This CDR3 region has 14 residues. The germline V and J ends were trimmed by 8 bases and 10 bases, with 23 bases remaining between them. Germline V gene sequence: CDR1 MNHEY, CDR2 SVGAGI. The CDR3 DNA follows: TGTGCCAGCCCAGAAGGGGGACACCAGGGAGTCTACACCTTC. The encoded protein is CASPEGGHQGVYTF.

This sequence joins TRBV29-1 and TRBJ1-2; D not resolved. Germline lookup yields CDR1 SQVTM and CDR2 ANQGSEA. V lost 2 bases to trimming and J lost 6 bases, with 19 bases between them. This CDR3 is 15 amino acids long. In DNA form, the CDR3 reads TGCAGCGTTGAACAACGGGGATTATCGTGGAATGGCTACACCTTC. Its protein product is CSVEQRGLSWNGYTF.

The chain joins TRBV4-2 to TRBJ2-5; 13 nucleotides agree with TRBD2. Germline CDR1 LGHNA, CDR2 YNFKEQ. The ends lost 0 bases at V and 5 bases at J; junction bases unmatched: 9. The CDR3 spans 18 residues. In nucleotides, the CDR3 is TGTGCCAGCAGCCAAGATTGGGGGACTAGCGGGACGGAGGAGACCCAGTACTTC. Its protein product is CASSQDWGTSGTEETQYF.

This chain connects TRBV11-2 to TRBJ1-5; possibly TRBD1 for D (5 bases). Deletions cut 5 bases from V and 6 bases from J, with 17 bases between. CDR3 length equals 15 residues. Germline assignment: CDR1 SGHAT and CDR2 FQNNGV. This CDR3 is CASSRLLGEGQPQHF. The DNA for the CDR3 is TGTGCCAGCAGCCGCCTCCTAGGGGAAGGTCAGCCCCAGCATTTT. Looking up the rest from reference TRBV11-2 and TRBJ1-5 gives the full variable domain: EAGVAQSPRYKIIEKRQSVAFWCNPISGHATLYWYQQILGQGPKLLIQFQNNGVVDDSQLPKDRFSAERLKGVDSTLKIQPAKLEDSAVYLCASSRLLGEGQPQHFGDGTRLSIL.

The chain combines TRBV3-1 (or the pseudogene TRBV3-2) with TRBJ2-2; D call uncertain. This CDR3 region has 14 residues. V was shortened by 0 bases and J by 7 bases, with 9 bases between the two germline ends. The germline V gene encodes CDR1 LGHDT and CDR2 YNNKEL (reference sequence). The CDR3 reads CASSQDRLIGELFF. CDR3 bases: TGTGCCAGCAGCCAAGATAGACTGATCGGGGAGCTGTTTTTT.

This clone was counted a few times. V is TRBV3-1 (or the pseudogene TRBV3-2) and J is TRBJ2-2; no definite D call. Germline V gene sequence: CDR1 LGHDT, CDR2 YNNKEL (reference sequence). The CDR3 is made up of 14 amino acids. Deletions cut 4 bases from V and 5 bases from J, with 11 bases between. CDR3 bases: TGTGCCAGCAGCCCACTTCGGTCAACCGGGGAGCTGTTTTTT. This encodes CASSPLRSTGELFF.

The chain uses TRBV28 and TRBJ2-3; weak D call: TRBD2 (6 bases). The CDR3 is made up of 14 amino acids. From germline, CDR1 is MDHEN and CDR2 SYDVKM. The V gene lost 2 bases and the J gene lost 2 bases, with 8 bases spanning the gap. CDR3 DNA: TGTGCCAGCAGTTTAATAGCGGACACAGATACGCAGTATTTT. Residues: CASSLIADTDTQYF.

The rearrangement links TRBV7-9 to TRBJ1-5; D not certain. The CDR3 is 16 residues long. From germline, CDR1 is SEHNR and CDR2 FQNEAQ (reference sequence). V was pared by 1 base and J by 0 bases, with 10 bases between. The CDR3: CASSLGAVNSNQPQHF. The CDR3 DNA reads TGTGCCAGCAGCTTAGGGGCAGTTAATAGCAATCAGCCCCAGCATTTT.

This chain uses TRBV28 with TRBJ2-1; possibly TRBD2 for D (5 bases). Per germline, CDR1 MDHEN and CDR2 SYDVKM. Trimming removed 2 bases from V and 9 bases from J, with 11 bases in between. There are 13 residues in the CDR3. CDR3 in DNA: TGTGCCAGCAGTTTACGGCGGGTTTTTGAGCAGTTCTTC. This translates into CASSLRRVFEQFF.